These 11 T cell receptor beta chains share one sample of origin, sequenced in a study of CD8 T cells in Susac syndrome. cDNA came from roughly 0.53 to 1 ug RNA primed by random hexamers. TCRdb reprocessed the immunoSEQ multiplex PCR reads with MiXCR, giving one entry per CDR3 protein. The sample includes roughly 110,000 distinct CDR3 sequences, 85% to 95% of them seen just once. The sequenced sample was CD4+ T cells from PBMCs. Receptor source: a human donor in good health.

The chain uses TRBV10-3 and TRBJ2-7, with 7 bases matching TRBD1. This CDR3 has 14 residues. The trim removed 3 bases at V and 1 base at J, leaving 3 bases unmatched. Germline lookup yields CDR1 ENHRY and CDR2 SYGVKD. This CDR3 is CAISDRDSSYEQYF. Here the CDR3 DNA reads TGTGCCATCAGTGACCGGGACAGTTCCTACGAGCAGTACTTC.

The CDR3 coding sequence is TGCAGTGCTAGAGAGGCAGGGGGGAATTCACCCCTCCACTTT. Encoded protein: CSAREAGGNSPLHF. V usage is TRBV20-1 and J usage is TRBJ1-6; 7 bases match TRBD1. This CDR3 region has 14 residues. Germline-derived CDR1 and CDR2 are DFQATT and SNEGSKA (reference sequence). V was clipped by 0 bases and J by 7 bases; unmatched bases: 3.

The rearrangement joins TRBV6-2 or TRBV6-3 to TRBJ2-3, with D possibly matching TRBD2 (6 bases). V was shortened by 0 bases and J by 3 bases, with 16 bases between the two germline ends. The CDR3 covers 17 residues. Germline V gene sequence: CDR1 MNHEY, CDR2 SVGEGT. The DNA for the CDR3 is TGTGCCAGCAGTTACTCGTCTAGGGGAGGTGGGACAGATACGCAGTATTTT. It yields the protein CASSYSSRGGGTDTQYF.

The chain employs TRBV12-3 or TRBV12-4 and TRBJ2-2; no reliable D call. The CDR3 spans 15 residues. Trimming took 6 bases from V and 0 from J, leaving 11 bases between them. The CDR3 nucleotides are TGTGCCAGCAGCGTCACGGGCGCGAACACCGGGGAGCTGTTTTTT. Its translation: CASSVTGANTGELFF.

This chain connects TRBV7-2 to TRBJ1-5; D is possibly TRBD1 (5 bases). The germline CDR1 and CDR2 sequences are SGHTA and FQGNSA. The CDR3 runs 13 residues. V lost 3 bases, J lost 7 bases, and 10 bases lay in between. CDR3 sequence reads: CASSLGREQPQHF. The CDR3 DNA reads TGTGCCAGCAGCTTGGGCAGGGAACAGCCCCAGCATTTT.

The chain uses TRBV20-1 and TRBJ1-1, with D unresolved. Deletions cut 4 bases from V and 1 base from J, with 10 bases between. CDR1 is DFQATT, CDR2 SNEGSKA, per germline (reference sequence). This CDR3 has 13 residues. CDR3 DNA sequence: TGCAGTGCTACCTCAGATTGGAACACTGAAGCTTTCTTT. Its protein product is CSATSDWNTEAFF.

This clonotype has only one observation. CDR3 sequence: CASSPLQGVYGYTF. The CDR3 bases are TGTGCCAGCAGCCCCCTCCAGGGCGTGTATGGCTACACCTTC. J is TRBJ1-2 and V is TRBV3-1; D may be TRBD1 (5 bases). Looked up from germline, CDR1 is LGHDT and CDR2 is YNNKEL (reference sequence). The CDR3 contains 14 residues. With 4 bases removed from V and 5 bases from J, the gap between germline ends came to 14 bases.

The V gene is TRBV6-6, the J gene TRBJ1-5; 7 bases are a match to TRBD1. V trimming: 4 bases; J trimming: 0 bases; junction bases outside the gene matches: 3. The CDR3 consists of 15 residues. From germline, CDR1 is MNHNY and CDR2 SVGAGI (reference sequence). CDR3 in DNA: TGTGCCAGCAGTTCGGACAGGAATAGCAATCAGCCCCAGCATTTT. This encodes CASSSDRNSNQPQHF.

This CDR3 reads CASSQNGADNEQFF. CDR3 sequence (DNA): TGTGCCAGCTCCCAAAACGGGGCGGACAATGAGCAGTTCTTC. The rearrangement links TRBV18 to TRBJ2-1, with D perhaps being TRBD1 or TRBD2 (5 bases each). The germline CDR1 and CDR2 sequences are KGHSH and LQKENI. The ends were cut back, 6 bases at V and 5 bases at J, with 14 bases in the middle. The CDR3 covers 14 residues.

The rearrangement joins TRBV10-1 to TRBJ1-3, with 7 nucleotides matching TRBD1. With 3 bases clipped from V and 2 bases from J, the junction kept 10 bases outside the gene matches. The CDR3 has 17 residues. Germline CDR1 WNHNN, CDR2 SYGVQD (reference sequence). The CDR3 spells CASSDEQGSGTGNTIYF. Written as DNA, the CDR3 is TGCGCCAGCAGTGACGAACAGGGGTCCGGTACTGGAAACACCATATATTTT.

This chain uses TRBV19 with TRBJ2-1; D not resolved. In germline, CDR1 is LNHDA, CDR2 SQIVND (reference sequence). CDR3 length: 15 residues. V was clipped by 1 base and J by 2 bases, with 9 bases between them. CDR3 nucleotides: TGTGCCAGTAGTATAGTAAGGGAAACCTACAATGAGCAGTTCTTC. Encoded protein: CASSIVRETYNEQFF.